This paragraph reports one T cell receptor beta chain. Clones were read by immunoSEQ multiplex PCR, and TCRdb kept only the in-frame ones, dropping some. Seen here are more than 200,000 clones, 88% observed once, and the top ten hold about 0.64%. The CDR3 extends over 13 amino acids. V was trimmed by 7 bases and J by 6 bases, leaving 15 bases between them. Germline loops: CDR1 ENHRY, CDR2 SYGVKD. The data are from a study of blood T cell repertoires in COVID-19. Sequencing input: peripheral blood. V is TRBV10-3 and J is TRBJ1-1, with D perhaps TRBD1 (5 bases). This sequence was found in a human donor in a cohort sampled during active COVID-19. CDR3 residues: CAIKGEGWAEAFF. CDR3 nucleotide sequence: TGTGCCATCAAAGGGGAGGGGTGGGCTGAAGCTTTCTTT.